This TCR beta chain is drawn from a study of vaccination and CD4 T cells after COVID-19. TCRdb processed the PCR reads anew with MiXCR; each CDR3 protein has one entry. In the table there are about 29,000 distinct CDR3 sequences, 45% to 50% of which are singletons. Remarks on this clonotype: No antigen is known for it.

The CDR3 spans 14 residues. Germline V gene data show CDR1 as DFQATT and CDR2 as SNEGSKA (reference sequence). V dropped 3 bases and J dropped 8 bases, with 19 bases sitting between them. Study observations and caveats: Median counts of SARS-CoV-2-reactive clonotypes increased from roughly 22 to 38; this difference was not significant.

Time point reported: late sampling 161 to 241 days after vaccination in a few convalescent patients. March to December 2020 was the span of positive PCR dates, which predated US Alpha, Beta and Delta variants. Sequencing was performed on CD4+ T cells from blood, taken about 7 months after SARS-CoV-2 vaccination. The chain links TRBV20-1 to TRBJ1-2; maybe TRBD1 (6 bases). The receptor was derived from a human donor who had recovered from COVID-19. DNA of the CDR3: TGCAGTGCTAGTGGGTTCGGGGGCGGCGTCGGCTACACCTTC. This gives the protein CSASGFGGGVGYTF.